This T cell receptor beta chain was observed in a study of molecular identifiers for immune sequencing clone quantification. The overall study: Within a replicate experiment, RNA obtained from either about 20,000 or 100,000 naive CD8 cells was divided into five aliquots, and four of those aliquots were then sequenced. Study findings and constraints: Clones above 20 RNA copies contained over 98% of effector molecules but under 1% of naive ones.

From the PCR reads, TCRdb called clonotypes with MiXCR, one entry per CDR3 protein. Of roughly 630,000 distinct CDR3 sequences in the sample, 25% were seen once. This clonotype was counted a few times. Its target is unknown. The germline V gene encodes CDR1 SGHKS and CDR2 YYEKEE (reference sequence). The CDR3 loop spans 14 amino acids. With 0 bases removed from V and 7 bases from J, the gap between germline ends came to 13 bases. Naive CD8 T cells, phenotype CD8+CD4-CCR7+CD45RA+, were sorted. The TCR was taken from a human donor in good health. Some libraries in this study had Jurkat cell RNA spiked in. The chain recombines TRBV5-5 with TRBJ1-1; a weak D match, TRBD1 (5 bases). Sequencing was performed on naive CD8+ T cells from blood, with Jurkat cell RNA spiked in. Subset indicated: FACS-sorted CD8+CD4-CCR7+CD45RA+ naive T cells. The CDR3 bases are TGTGCCAGCAGCTTGGCCAGGGAGACGGGTGAAGCTTTCTTT. This codes for CASSLARETGEAFF.